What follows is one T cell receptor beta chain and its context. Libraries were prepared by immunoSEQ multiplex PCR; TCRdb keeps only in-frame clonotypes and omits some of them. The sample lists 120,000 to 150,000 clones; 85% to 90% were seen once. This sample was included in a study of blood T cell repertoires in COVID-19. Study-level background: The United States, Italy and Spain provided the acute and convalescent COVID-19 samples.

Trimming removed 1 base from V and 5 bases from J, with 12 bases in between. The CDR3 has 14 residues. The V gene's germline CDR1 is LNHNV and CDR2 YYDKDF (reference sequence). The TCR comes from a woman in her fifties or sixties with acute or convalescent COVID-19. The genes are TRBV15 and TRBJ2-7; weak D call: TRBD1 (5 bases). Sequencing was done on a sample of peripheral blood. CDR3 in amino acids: CATSRATTVNEQYF. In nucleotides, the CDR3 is TGTGCCACCAGCAGAGCCACGACAGTCAACGAGCAGTACTTC.